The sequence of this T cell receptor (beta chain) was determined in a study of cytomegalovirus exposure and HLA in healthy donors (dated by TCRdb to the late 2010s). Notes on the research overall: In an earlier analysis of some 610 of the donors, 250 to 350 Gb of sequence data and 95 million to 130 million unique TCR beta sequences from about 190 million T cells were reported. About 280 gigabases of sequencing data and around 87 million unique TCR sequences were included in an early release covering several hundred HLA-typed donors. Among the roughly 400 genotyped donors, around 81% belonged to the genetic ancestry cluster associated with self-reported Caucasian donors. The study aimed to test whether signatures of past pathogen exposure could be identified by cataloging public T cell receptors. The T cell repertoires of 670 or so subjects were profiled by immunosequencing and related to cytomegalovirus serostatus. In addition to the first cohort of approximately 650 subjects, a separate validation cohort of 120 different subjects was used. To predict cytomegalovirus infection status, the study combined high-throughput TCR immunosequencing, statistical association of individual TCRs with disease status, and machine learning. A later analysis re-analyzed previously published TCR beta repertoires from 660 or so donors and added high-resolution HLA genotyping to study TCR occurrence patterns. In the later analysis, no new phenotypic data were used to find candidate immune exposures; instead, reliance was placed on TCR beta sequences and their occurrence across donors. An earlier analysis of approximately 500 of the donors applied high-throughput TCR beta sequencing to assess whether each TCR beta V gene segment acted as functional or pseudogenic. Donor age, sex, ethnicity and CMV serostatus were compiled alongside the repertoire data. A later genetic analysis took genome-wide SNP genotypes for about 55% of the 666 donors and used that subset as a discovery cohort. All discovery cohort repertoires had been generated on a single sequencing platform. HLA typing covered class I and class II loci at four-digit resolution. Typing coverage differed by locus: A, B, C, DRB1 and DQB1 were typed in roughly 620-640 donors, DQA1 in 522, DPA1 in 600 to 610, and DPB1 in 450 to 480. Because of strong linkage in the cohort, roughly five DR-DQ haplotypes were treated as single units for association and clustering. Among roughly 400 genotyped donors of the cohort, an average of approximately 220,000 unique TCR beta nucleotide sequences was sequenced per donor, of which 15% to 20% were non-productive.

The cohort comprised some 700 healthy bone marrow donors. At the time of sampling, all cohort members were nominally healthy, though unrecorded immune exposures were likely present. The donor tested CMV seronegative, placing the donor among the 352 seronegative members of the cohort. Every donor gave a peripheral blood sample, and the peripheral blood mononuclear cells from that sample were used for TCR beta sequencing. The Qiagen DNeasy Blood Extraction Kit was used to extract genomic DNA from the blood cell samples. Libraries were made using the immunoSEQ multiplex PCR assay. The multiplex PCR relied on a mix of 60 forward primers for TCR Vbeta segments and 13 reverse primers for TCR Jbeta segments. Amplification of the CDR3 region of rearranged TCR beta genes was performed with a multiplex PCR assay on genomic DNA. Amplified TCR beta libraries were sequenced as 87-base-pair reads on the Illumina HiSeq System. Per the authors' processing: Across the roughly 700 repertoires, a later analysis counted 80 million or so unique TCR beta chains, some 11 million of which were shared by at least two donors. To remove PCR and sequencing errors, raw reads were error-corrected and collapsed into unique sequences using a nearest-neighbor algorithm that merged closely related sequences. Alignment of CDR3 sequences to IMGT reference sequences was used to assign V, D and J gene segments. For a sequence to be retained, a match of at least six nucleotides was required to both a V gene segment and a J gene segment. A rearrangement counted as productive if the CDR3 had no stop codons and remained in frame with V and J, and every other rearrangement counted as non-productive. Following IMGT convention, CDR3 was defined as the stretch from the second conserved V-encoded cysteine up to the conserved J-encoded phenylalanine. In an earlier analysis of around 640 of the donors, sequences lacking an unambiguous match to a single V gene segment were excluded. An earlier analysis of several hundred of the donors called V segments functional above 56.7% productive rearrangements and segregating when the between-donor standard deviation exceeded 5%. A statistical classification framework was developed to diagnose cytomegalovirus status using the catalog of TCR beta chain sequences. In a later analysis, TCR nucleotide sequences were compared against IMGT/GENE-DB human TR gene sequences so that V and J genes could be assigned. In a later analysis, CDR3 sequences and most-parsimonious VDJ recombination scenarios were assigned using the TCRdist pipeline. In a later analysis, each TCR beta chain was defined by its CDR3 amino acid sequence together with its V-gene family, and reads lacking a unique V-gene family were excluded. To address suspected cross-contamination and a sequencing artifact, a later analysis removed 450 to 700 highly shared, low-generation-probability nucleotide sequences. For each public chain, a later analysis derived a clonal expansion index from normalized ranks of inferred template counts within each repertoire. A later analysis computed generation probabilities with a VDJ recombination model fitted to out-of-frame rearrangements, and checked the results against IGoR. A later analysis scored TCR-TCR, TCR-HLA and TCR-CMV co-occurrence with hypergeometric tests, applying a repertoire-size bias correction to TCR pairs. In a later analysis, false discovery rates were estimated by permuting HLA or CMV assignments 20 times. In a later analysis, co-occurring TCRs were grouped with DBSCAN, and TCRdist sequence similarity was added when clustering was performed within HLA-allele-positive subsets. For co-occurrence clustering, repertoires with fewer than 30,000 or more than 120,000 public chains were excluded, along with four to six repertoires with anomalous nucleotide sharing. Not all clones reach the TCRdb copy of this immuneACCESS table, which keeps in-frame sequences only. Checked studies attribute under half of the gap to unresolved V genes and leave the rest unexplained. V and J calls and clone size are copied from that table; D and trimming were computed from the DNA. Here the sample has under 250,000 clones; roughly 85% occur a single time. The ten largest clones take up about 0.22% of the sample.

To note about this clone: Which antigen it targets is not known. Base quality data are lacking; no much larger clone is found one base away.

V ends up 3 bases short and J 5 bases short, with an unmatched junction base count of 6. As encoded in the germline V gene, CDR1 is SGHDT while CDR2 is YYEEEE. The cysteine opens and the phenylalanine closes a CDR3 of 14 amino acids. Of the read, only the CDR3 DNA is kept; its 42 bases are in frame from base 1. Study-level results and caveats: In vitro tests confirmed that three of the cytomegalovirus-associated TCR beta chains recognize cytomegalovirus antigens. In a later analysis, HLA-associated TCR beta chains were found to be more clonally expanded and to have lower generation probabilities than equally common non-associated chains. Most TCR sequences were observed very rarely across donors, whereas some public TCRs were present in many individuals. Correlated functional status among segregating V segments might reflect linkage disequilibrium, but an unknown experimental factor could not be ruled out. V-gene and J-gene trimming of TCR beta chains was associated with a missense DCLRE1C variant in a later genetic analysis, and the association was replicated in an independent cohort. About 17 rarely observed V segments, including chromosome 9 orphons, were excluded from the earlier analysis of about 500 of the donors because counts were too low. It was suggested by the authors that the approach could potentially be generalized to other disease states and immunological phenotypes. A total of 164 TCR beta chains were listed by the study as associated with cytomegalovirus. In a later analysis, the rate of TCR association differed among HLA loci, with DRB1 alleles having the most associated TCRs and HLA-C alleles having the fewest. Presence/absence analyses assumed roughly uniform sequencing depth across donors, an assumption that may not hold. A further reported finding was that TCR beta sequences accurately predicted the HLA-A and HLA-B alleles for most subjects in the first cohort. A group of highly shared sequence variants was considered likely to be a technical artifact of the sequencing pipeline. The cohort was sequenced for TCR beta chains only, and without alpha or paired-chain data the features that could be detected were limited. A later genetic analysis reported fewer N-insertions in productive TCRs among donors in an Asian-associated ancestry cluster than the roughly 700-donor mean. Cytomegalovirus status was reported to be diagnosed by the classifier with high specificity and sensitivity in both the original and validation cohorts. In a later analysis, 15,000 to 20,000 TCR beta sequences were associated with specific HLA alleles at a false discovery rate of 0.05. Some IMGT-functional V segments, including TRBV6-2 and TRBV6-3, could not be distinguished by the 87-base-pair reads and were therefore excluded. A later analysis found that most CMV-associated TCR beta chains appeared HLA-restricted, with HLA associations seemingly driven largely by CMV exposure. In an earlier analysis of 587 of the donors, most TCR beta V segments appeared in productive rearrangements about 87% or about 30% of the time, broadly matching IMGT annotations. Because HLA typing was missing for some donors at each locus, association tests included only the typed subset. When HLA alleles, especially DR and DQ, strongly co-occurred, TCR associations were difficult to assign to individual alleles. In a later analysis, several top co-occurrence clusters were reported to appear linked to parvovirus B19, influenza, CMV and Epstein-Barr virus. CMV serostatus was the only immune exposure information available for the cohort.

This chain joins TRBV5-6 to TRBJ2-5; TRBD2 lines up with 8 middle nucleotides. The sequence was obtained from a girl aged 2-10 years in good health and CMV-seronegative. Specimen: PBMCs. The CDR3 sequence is CASSWLAGVETQYF. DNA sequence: TGTGCCAGCAGCTGGCTAGCGGGTGTTGAGACCCAGTACTTC.